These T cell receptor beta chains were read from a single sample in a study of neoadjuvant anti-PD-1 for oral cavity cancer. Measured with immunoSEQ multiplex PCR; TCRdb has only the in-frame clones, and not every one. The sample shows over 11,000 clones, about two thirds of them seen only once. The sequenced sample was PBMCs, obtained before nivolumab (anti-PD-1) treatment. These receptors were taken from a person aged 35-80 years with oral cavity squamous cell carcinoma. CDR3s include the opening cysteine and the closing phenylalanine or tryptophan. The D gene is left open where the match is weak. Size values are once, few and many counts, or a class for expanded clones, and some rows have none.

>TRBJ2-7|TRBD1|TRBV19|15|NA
CASSSPGQGIYEQYF
TGTGCCAGTAGTTCCCCGGGACAGGGTATCTACGAGCAGTACTTC
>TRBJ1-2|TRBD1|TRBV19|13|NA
CASSRQGESGYTF
TGTGCCAGTAGTCGACAGGGGGAAAGTGGCTACACCTTC
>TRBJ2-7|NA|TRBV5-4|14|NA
CASSLPGYTYEQYF
TGTGCCAGCAGCTTGCCCGGGTACACCTACGAGCAGTACTTC
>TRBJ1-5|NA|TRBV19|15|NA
CASRSAPLRNQPQHF
TGTGCCAGTAGATCAGCCCCTCTGCGGAATCAGCCCCAGCATTTT
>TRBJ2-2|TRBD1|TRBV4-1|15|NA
CASSSPGTGSGELFF
TGCGCCAGCAGCTCCCCAGGGACAGGGTCCGGGGAGCTGTTTTTT
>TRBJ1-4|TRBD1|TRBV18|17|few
CASSPPSQGATNEKLFF
TGTGCCAGCTCACCACCCTCACAGGGGGCAACTAATGAAAAACTGTTTTTT
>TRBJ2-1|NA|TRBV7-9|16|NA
CASSLGGGISYNEQFF
TGTGCCAGCAGCTTAGGCGGGGGCATTTCCTACAATGAGCAGTTCTTC
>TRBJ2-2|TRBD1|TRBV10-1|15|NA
CASSTDRGGTGELFF
TGCGCCAGCAGCACGGACAGGGGCGGCACCGGGGAGCTGTTTTTT
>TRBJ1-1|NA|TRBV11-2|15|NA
CASSLEGSGFIEAFF
TGTGCCAGCAGCCTCGAGGGGTCGGGGTTCATTGAAGCTTTCTTT
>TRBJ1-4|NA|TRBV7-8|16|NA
CASSLDRWGKGEKLFF
TGTGCCAGCAGCTTAGACCGGTGGGGGAAAGGGGAAAAACTGTTTTTT
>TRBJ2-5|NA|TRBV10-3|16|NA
CAISESLAVGQETQYF
TGTGCCATCAGTGAGTCGTTAGCGGTGGGGCAAGAGACCCAGTACTTC
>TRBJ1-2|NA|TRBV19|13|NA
CASSPDRIYGYTF
TGTGCCAGTAGTCCCGACAGGATCTATGGCTACACCTTC
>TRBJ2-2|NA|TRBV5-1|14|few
CASRGTWGTGELFF
TGCGCCAGCAGGGGGACTTGGGGCACCGGGGAGCTGTTTTTT
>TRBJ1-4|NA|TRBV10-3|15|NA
CAISERGTTNEKLFF
TGTGCCATCAGTGAGAGGGGAACAACTAATGAAAAACTGTTTTTT
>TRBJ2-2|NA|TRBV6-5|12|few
CASNPDTGELFF
TGTGCCAGCAACCCTGACACCGGGGAGCTGTTTTTT
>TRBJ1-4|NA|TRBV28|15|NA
CASSLPTTGYEKLFF
TGTGCCAGCAGTTTACCTACCACAGGGTATGAAAAACTGTTTTTT
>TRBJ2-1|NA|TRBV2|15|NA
CASSESFLAANEQFF
TGTGCCAGCAGTGAGTCATTTTTAGCGGCCAATGAGCAGTTCTTC
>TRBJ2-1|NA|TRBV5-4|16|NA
CASSPSGGSLYNEQFF
TGTGCCAGCAGTCCGAGCGGCGGCTCCCTCTACAATGAGCAGTTCTTC
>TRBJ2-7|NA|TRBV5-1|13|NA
CASSLVGAVEQYF
TGCGCCAGCAGCTTGGTCGGGGCCGTCGAGCAGTACTTC
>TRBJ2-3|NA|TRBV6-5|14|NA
CASSVAEPTDTQYF
TGTGCCAGCAGTGTAGCGGAACCCACAGATACGCAGTATTTT
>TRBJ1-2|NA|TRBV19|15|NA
CASSMGAGANYGYTF
TGTGCCAGTAGTATGGGGGCAGGGGCGAACTATGGCTACACCTTC
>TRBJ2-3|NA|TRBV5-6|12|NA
CASSPGPGTQYF
TGTGCCAGCAGCCCCGGGCCTGGGACGCAGTATTTT
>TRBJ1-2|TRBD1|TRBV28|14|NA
CASSNGQGDYGYTF
TGTGCCAGCAGTAACGGACAGGGGGACTATGGCTACACCTTC
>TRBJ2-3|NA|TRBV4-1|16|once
CASSQEFQRGTDTQYF
TGCGCCAGCAGCCAAGAATTCCAGCGGGGCACAGATACGCAGTATTTT
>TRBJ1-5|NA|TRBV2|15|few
CASSEAWGGNQPQHF
TGTGCCAGCAGTGAGGCGTGGGGAGGGAATCAGCCCCAGCATTTT
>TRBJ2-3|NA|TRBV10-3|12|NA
CAISESRDTQYF
TGTGCCATCAGTGAGTCAAGGGATACGCAGTATTTT
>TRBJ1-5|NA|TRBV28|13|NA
CASTRVSPQPQHF
TGTGCCAGCACCAGGGTTTCCCCCCAGCCCCAGCATTTT
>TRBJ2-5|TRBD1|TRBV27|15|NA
CASSKRTGGQETQYF
TGTGCCAGCAGTAAGCGAACAGGGGGTCAAGAGACCCAGTACTTC
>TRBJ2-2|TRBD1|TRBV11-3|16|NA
CASSPAGGAGVGELFF
TGTGCCAGCAGTCCCGCAGGGGGCGCTGGGGTCGGGGAGCTGTTTTTT
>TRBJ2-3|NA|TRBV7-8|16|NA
CASSLALGAMGDTQYF
TGTGCCAGCAGCTTAGCTCTGGGGGCTATGGGAGATACGCAGTATTTT
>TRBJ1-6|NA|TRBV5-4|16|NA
CASSLATGNYASPLHF
TGTGCCAGCAGCTTGGCCACAGGGAATTATGCTTCACCCCTCCACTTT
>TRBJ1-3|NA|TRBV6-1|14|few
CAGSWGASGNTIYF
TGTGCCGGGTCGTGGGGGGCCTCTGGAAACACCATATATTTT
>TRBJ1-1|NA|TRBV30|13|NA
CAWSGQPNTEAFF
TGTGCCTGGAGTGGACAGCCGAACACTGAAGCTTTCTTT
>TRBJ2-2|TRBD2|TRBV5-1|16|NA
CASSLAPAGGTGELFF
TGCGCCAGCAGCTTGGCCCCAGCGGGGGGGACCGGGGAGCTGTTTTTT
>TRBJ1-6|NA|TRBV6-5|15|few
CATLMTFGHNSPLHF
TGTGCCACCCTAATGACGTTTGGCCATAATTCACCCCTCCACTTT
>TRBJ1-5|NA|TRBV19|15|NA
CASSIDPGSNQPQHF
TGTGCCAGTAGTATAGACCCGGGAAGCAATCAGCCCCAGCATTTT
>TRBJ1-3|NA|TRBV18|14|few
CASSPPSLGNTIYF
TGTGCCAGCTCACCACCCAGTCTGGGAAACACCATATATTTT
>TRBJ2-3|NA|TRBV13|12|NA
CASSDSTDTQYF
TGTGCCAGCAGCGATAGCACAGATACGCAGTATTTT
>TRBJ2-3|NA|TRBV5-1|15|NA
CASSLAQGNTDTQYF
TGCGCCAGCAGCTTGGCCCAGGGAAACACAGATACGCAGTATTTT
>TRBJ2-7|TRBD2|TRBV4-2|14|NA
CASSDSGSTYEQYF
TGTGCCAGCAGCGATAGCGGGTCAACCTACGAGCAGTACTTC
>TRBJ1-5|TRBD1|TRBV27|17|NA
CASSLAWTGVRNQPQHF
TGTGCCAGCAGTTTAGCTTGGACAGGGGTGCGGAATCAGCCCCAGCATTTT
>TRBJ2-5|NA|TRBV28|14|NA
CASSLGGAEKTQYF
TGTGCCAGCAGTTTAGGAGGAGCGGAAAAGACCCAGTACTTC
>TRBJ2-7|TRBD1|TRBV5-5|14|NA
CASSFMTGVKEQYF
TGTGCCAGCAGCTTTATGACAGGGGTGAAGGAGCAGTACTTC
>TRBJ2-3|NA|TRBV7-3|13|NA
CASRPGSTDTQYF
TGTGCCAGCAGACCCGGGAGCACAGATACGCAGTATTTT
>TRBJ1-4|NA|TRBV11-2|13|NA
CASSLGGNEKLFF
TGTGCCAGCAGCTTAGGTGGCAATGAAAAACTGTTTTTT
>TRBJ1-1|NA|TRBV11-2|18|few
CASSSQFAGATKNTEAFF
TGTGCCAGCAGCTCCCAATTTGCAGGCGCTACGAAGAACACTGAAGCTTTCTTT
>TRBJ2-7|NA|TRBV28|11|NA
CASSLSGEQYF
TGTGCCAGCAGTTTGTCGGGGGAGCAGTACTTC
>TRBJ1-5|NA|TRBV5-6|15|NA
CASSLSDRRYQPQHF
TGTGCCAGCAGCTTGTCCGACAGGAGATATCAGCCCCAGCATTTT
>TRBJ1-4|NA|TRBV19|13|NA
CASTPRQGEKLFF
TGTGCCAGTACCCCTAGGCAGGGTGAAAAACTGTTTTTT
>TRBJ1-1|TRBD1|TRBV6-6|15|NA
CASRQDRGGNTEAFF
TGTGCCAGCAGGCAGGACAGGGGAGGGAACACTGAAGCTTTCTTT
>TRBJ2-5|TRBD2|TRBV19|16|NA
CASSITSGGLGETQYF
TGTGCCAGTAGTATTACTAGCGGGGGGCTCGGGGAGACCCAGTACTTC
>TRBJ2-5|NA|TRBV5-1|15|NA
CASSLEGRILETQYF
TGCGCCAGCAGCTTGGAGGGTAGGATTTTAGAGACCCAGTACTTC
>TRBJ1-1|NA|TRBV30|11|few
CAWGQGSEAFF
TGTGCCTGGGGGCAGGGGTCTGAAGCTTTCTTT
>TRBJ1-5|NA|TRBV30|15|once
CAWSYGGGSNQPQHF
TGTGCCTGGAGCTACGGGGGGGGTAGCAATCAGCCCCAGCATTTT
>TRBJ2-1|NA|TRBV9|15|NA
CASTPGPLLYNEQFF
TGTGCCAGCACTCCGGGCCCTTTGCTGTACAATGAGCAGTTCTTC
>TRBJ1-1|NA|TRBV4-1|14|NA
CASSQVGWNTEAFF
TGCGCCAGCAGCCAGGTCGGTTGGAACACTGAAGCTTTCTTT
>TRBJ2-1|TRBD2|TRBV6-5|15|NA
CASSATSGSYNEQFF
TGTGCCAGCAGTGCTACTAGCGGATCCTACAATGAGCAGTTCTTC
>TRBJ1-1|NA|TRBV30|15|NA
CAWSVPGGTNTEAFF
TGTGCCTGGAGTGTACCCGGGGGCACGAACACTGAAGCTTTCTTT
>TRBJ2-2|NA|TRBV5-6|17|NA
CASSLSGRLGNTGELFF
TGTGCCAGCAGCCTTTCAGGACGTCTTGGGAACACCGGGGAGCTGTTTTTT